The T cell receptor beta chain under discussion was sequenced for a study of Graves' ophthalmopathy and Graves' hyperthyroidism (dated by TCRdb to 2016 to 2019). Context from the whole study: Peripheral blood was collected before any treatment was given, at the time of initial diagnosis. For training and testing, the 95 to 100 patients in the discovery cohort were randomly divided in a 7:3 ratio. For independent validation, a separate cohort was made up of fewer than 20 hyperthyroidism patients plus 17 patients who later progressed from hyperthyroidism to ophthalmopathy. In total, 135 blood samples were TCR-sequenced: 40 to 45 ophthalmopathy, some 75 hyperthyroidism and some 17 hyperthyroidism-to-ophthalmopathy patients. In five or six hyperthyroidism patients, the T-cell repertoire of thyroid tissue was compared with the T-cell repertoire of blood. After sampling, hyperthyroidism patients received methimazole starting at 30 mg daily, and ophthalmopathy patients received high-dose intravenous methylprednisolone. To explore V-J signatures distinguishing ophthalmopathy from hyperthyroidism, a discovery set of 100 patients (about 44 ophthalmopathy, 57 stable hyperthyroidism) was enrolled. The study used signatures of the TCR beta repertoire to tell Graves' ophthalmopathy apart from Graves' hyperthyroidism and to predict which patients would progress to ophthalmopathy. Study-wide conclusions, independent of this receptor: Among expanded thyroid clonotypes with frequency above 0.001, most also showed up in blood, which suggests that blood repertoires may reflect the thyroid immune response. In validation, the model predicted ophthalmopathy progression with 55% to 71% sensitivity and 72% to 80% specificity; 12 predicted patients were CT-confirmed with GO in a median of about 7.1 months. In cross-validation, the 13-signature model distinguished ophthalmopathy from stable hyperthyroidism with almost 90% sensitivity and roughly 81% specificity, and in the test set the corresponding values were approximately 80% and 68%. No statistical method was used to set the sample size in advance, and the investigators knew which group each participant was assigned to.

A patient counted as having stable hyperthyroidism if there was no progression to ophthalmopathy within 18 months of follow-up. Hyperthyroidism patients were newly diagnosed, were aged 18 to 65 years, and had a disease duration under 2 months. Patients with other autoimmune diseases, uncontrolled infections, pregnancy or lactation were excluded. Clinical symptoms, serum thyroxine, TRAb, thyroid ultrasound and orbital computed tomography formed the basis of the diagnosis. Ficoll-Paque density gradient centrifugation was used to isolate PBMCs from 10 ml of fresh peripheral blood. Trizol reagent was used to extract the total RNA, and its quality was then checked on an Agilent 2100 Bioanalyzer. This clonotype was found many times. Its antigen is unknown. The record has no base qualities; no much larger clone is one base away. For repertoire sequencing, the TCR beta CDR3 regions were amplified from RNA transcripts. HTBI primers and the Qiagen OneStep RT-PCR kit were used in a first-round RT-PCR, which was followed by a second-round multiplex PCR, size selection and purification. Sequencing of the libraries was carried out on an Illumina HiSeq2000 in paired-end mode with 100 bp reads. Per the original workflow: SOAPnuke was used for read processing, and reads with adapters, uncalled bases, a mean Phred below 15, or no exact constant-primer or identifier match were discarded. COPE v1.2.5 was used to merge the high-quality paired reads. Each unique nucleotide sequence was defined as a clonotype, and clonotypes were aligned to IMGT TRB V, D and J references with MiTCR v1.1. Only V-J combinations with frequency above 0.0001 were analysed, covering around 99% of repertoires. A TCR clonal expansion and chaos score per V-J combination was defined as the ratio of F50 clonal expansion to chaos observed in the TCRdist matrix. Features were reduced by Welch's t-statistics and random forest to roughly 14 V-J combinations, which fed a naive Bayes classifier. The Morisita-Horn index was used to measure how similar the thyroid and blood repertoires were. Clones were called with MiXCR by TCRdb after fastp trimmed the public reads at Q25, and only in-frame beta chains were retained. CDR3 protein duplicates are merged, each entry listing the most common genes and DNA. TCRdb's processing, not the authors' own work, is the source of the V and J calls. The sample table contains fewer than 650,000 distinct CDR3 sequences; only one count was recorded for about a fifth of them. In total, the top ten clones hold approximately 6.9% of the sample.

Sequences SEHNR (CDR1) and FQNEAQ (CDR2) are obtained from the germline V gene (reference sequence). Counted from cysteine to phenylalanine, this CDR3 has 16 amino acids. The entry retains the CDR3 DNA only, 48 bases that are in frame from base 1. Trimming removed 2 bases from V and 0 bases from J, leaving 11 bases between the germline ends. The chain is made from TRBV7-9 and TRBJ2-4; the D gene is perhaps TRBD1, on 6 matching bases. Sequencing was done on a sample of peripheral blood. This sequence was found in a woman between 18 and 29 years old with stable Graves' hyperthyroidism. Some clones in this sample may be carry-over from other donors' samples. Donor details come from another sample of the same person, matched by shared clones. The CDR3 here reads CASSLYQDRAKNIQYF. The DNA is TGTGCCAGCAGCTTATATCAGGACAGAGCCAAAAACATTCAGTACTTC.